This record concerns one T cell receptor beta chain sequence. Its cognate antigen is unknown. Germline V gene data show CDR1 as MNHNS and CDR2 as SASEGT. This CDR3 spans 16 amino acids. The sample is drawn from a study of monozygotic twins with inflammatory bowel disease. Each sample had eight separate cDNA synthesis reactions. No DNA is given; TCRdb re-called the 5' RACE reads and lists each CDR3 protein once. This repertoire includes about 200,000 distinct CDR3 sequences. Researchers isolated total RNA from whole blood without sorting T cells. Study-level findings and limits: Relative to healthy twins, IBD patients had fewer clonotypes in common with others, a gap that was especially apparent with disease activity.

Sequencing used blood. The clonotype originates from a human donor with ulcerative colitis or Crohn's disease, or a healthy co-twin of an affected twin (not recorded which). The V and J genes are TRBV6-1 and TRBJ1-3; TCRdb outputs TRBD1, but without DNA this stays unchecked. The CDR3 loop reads CASSPRQSGSGNTIYF.